A selection of T cell receptor beta chains follows, all from one sample in a study of Graves' ophthalmopathy and Graves' hyperthyroidism. Using its own MiXCR run on the multiplex PCR reads, TCRdb lists one record per CDR3 protein. Seen here are about 400,000 distinct CDR3 sequences, approximately 16% observed once, and the top ten hold approximately 1.4%. The sample consisted of peripheral blood. The receptors were gathered from a young woman with Graves' ophthalmopathy. Both conserved end residues are part of each CDR3. The D gene is left open where the match is weak. Expanded clones get a size class; other rows say once, few or many, or leave the size out.

V gene: TRBV20-1
J gene: TRBJ1-1
D gene: TRBD1
clone size: many
CDR3 DNA: TGCAGTGCTACCGGGACAGGGCTATTGAACACTGAAGCTTTCTTT
CDR3 protein: CSATGTGLLNTEAFF

V gene: TRBV6-2/TRBV6-3
J gene: TRBJ1-2
D gene: TRBD1
clone size: -
CDR3 DNA: TGTGCCAGCAGGCCGGGACAGGGGATCTTCTATGGCTACACCTTC
CDR3 protein: CASRPGQGIFYGYTF

V gene: TRBV20-1
J gene: TRBJ2-5
D gene: -
clone size: -
CDR3 DNA: TGCAGTGCTAGGGCGGGGACCCAGTACTTC
CDR3 protein: CSARAGTQYF

V gene: TRBV7-2
J gene: TRBJ1-5
D gene: -
clone size: -
CDR3 DNA: TGTGCCAGCAGATGGGGGGATCAGCCCCAGCATTTT
CDR3 protein: CASRWGDQPQHF

V gene: TRBV27
J gene: TRBJ1-1
D gene: -
clone size: many
CDR3 DNA: TGTGCCAGCAGTTTAAGGGGAAGGTACACTGAAGCTTTCTTT
CDR3 protein: CASSLRGRYTEAFF

V gene: TRBV5-1
J gene: TRBJ1-6
D gene: -
clone size: -
CDR3 DNA: TGCGCCAGCAGCTCTCTAGGAGGAGGGAATTCACCCCTCCACTTT
CDR3 protein: CASSSLGGGNSPLHF

V gene: TRBV28
J gene: TRBJ2-2
D gene: -
clone size: many
CDR3 DNA: TGTGCCAGCAGTTCCCGGGGGAGGTACACCGGGGAGCTGTTTTTT
CDR3 protein: CASSSRGRYTGELFF

V gene: TRBV30
J gene: TRBJ1-2
D gene: -
clone size: many
CDR3 DNA: TGTGCCTGGAGTGTACGGGCAGGGGACTATGGCTACACCTTC
CDR3 protein: CAWSVRAGDYGYTF

V gene: TRBV28
J gene: TRBJ1-2
D gene: -
clone size: many
CDR3 DNA: TGTGCCAGCAGTTCTGGGGTTAACTATGGCTACACCTTC
CDR3 protein: CASSSGVNYGYTF

V gene: TRBV6-5
J gene: TRBJ2-7
D gene: TRBD1
clone size: -
CDR3 DNA: TGTGCCAGCAGTTACTCGTATGGACAGGCGTCCCCCTACGAGCAGTACTTC
CDR3 protein: CASSYSYGQASPYEQYF

V gene: TRBV7-2
J gene: TRBJ2-7
D gene: TRBD1
clone size: -
CDR3 DNA: TGTGCCAGCAGCGCGACCCGGGACAGGGTCTACGAGCAGTACTTC
CDR3 protein: CASSATRDRVYEQYF

V gene: TRBV7-3
J gene: TRBJ2-5
D gene: -
clone size: many
CDR3 DNA: TGTGCCAGCAGCCCCAGGGTCCCGGGGGAGACCCAGTACTTC
CDR3 protein: CASSPRVPGETQYF

V gene: TRBV27
J gene: TRBJ2-5
D gene: -
clone size: many
CDR3 DNA: TGTGCCAGCAGTTCGACCGGGAACCTCTTTCTTACCCAGTACTTC
CDR3 protein: CASSSTGNLFLTQYF

V gene: TRBV6-2/TRBV6-3
J gene: TRBJ2-7
D gene: TRBD1
clone size: many
CDR3 DNA: TGTGCCAGCAGTTACCTTCCGACAGGGGGGATCTACGAGCAGTACTTC
CDR3 protein: CASSYLPTGGIYEQYF

V gene: TRBV5-1
J gene: TRBJ2-7
D gene: TRBD1
clone size: -
CDR3 DNA: TGCGCCAGCAGCTTGTTAGGACAGGTCCAGCTCGAGCAGTACTTC
CDR3 protein: CASSLLGQVQLEQYF

V gene: TRBV29-1
J gene: TRBJ1-1
D gene: TRBD1
clone size: many
CDR3 DNA: TGCAGCGTTGAAATAGCAGGGGGCACTGAAGCTTTCTTT
CDR3 protein: CSVEIAGGTEAFF

V gene: TRBV19
J gene: TRBJ2-2
D gene: -
clone size: many
CDR3 DNA: TGTGCCAGTAGCCTCACCGGGACTAACACCGGGGAGCTGTTTTTT
CDR3 protein: CASSLTGTNTGELFF

V gene: TRBV6-1
J gene: TRBJ2-5
D gene: TRBD2
clone size: few
CDR3 DNA: TGTGCCAGCAGTCGACTACTAGCGGGGATCCAAGAGACCCAGTACTTC
CDR3 protein: CASSRLLAGIQETQYF

V gene: TRBV6-5
J gene: TRBJ1-5
D gene: -
clone size: many
CDR3 DNA: TGTGCCAGCAGTTACTCAGGGAGTAAGAATCAGCCCCAGCATTTT
CDR3 protein: CASSYSGSKNQPQHF

V gene: TRBV6-5
J gene: TRBJ2-5
D gene: -
clone size: many
CDR3 DNA: TGTGCCAGCAGTTACCCCGGGGGAGAGACCCAGTACTTC
CDR3 protein: CASSYPGGETQYF

V gene: TRBV6-2/TRBV6-3
J gene: TRBJ2-7
D gene: -
clone size: many
CDR3 DNA: TGTGCCACTAGACATTACTACGAGCAGTACTTC
CDR3 protein: CATRHYYEQYF

V gene: TRBV6-2/TRBV6-3
J gene: TRBJ1-2
D gene: -
clone size: many
CDR3 DNA: TGTGCCAGCAGGTGGACCGCTAACTATGGCTACACCTTC
CDR3 protein: CASRWTANYGYTF

V gene: TRBV24-1
J gene: TRBJ2-2
D gene: TRBD1
clone size: many
CDR3 DNA: TGTGCCACCAGTGATTATTCAGGGGGACCCACCGGGGAGCTGTTTTTT
CDR3 protein: CATSDYSGGPTGELFF

V gene: TRBV4-3
J gene: TRBJ2-7
D gene: -
clone size: -
CDR3 DNA: TGCGCCAGCAGCCAAGATTCTCTCCGGGGATACGAGCAGTACTTC
CDR3 protein: CASSQDSLRGYEQYF

V gene: TRBV12-3/TRBV12-4
J gene: TRBJ2-5
D gene: TRBD2
clone size: many
CDR3 DNA: TGTGCCAGCAGTTTCGGCCCGGCGGGGGGGTTCGTAGGTGAGACCCAGTACTTC
CDR3 protein: CASSFGPAGGFVGETQYF

V gene: TRBV4-3
J gene: TRBJ1-2
D gene: -
clone size: many
CDR3 DNA: TGCGCCAGCAGCCAAGATGCCAGATCACATGGCTACACCTTC
CDR3 protein: CASSQDARSHGYTF

V gene: TRBV30
J gene: TRBJ2-7
D gene: -
clone size: many
CDR3 DNA: TGTGCCTGGAGTGACAGCGGCCCCTACGAGCAGTACTTC
CDR3 protein: CAWSDSGPYEQYF

V gene: TRBV24-1
J gene: TRBJ2-7
D gene: -
clone size: many
CDR3 DNA: TGTGCCACCAGTGACCCGGACCTCCCCTACGAGCAGTACTTC
CDR3 protein: CATSDPDLPYEQYF

V gene: TRBV7-2
J gene: TRBJ2-5
D gene: TRBD1
clone size: -
CDR3 DNA: TGTGCCAGCAGCCCAACCTTTGACAGGGAAAGAGAGACCCAGTACTTC
CDR3 protein: CASSPTFDRERETQYF

V gene: TRBV11-1
J gene: TRBJ2-7
D gene: TRBD2
clone size: many
CDR3 DNA: TGTGCCAGCAGCTTAGGACTAGCGGGAGACGAGCAGTACTTC
CDR3 protein: CASSLGLAGDEQYF

V gene: TRBV5-8
J gene: TRBJ1-2
D gene: TRBD1
clone size: many
CDR3 DNA: TGTGCCAGCACCGGGCGGGACAGAAACTATGGCTACACCTTC
CDR3 protein: CASTGRDRNYGYTF

V gene: TRBV6-2/TRBV6-3
J gene: TRBJ2-5
D gene: TRBD2
clone size: many
CDR3 DNA: TGTGCCAGCAGTTACTCCGTACTAGCGGGGCAAGAGACCCAGTACTTC
CDR3 protein: CASSYSVLAGQETQYF

V gene: TRBV3-1
J gene: TRBJ1-1
D gene: -
clone size: many
CDR3 DNA: TGTGCCAGCAGTTGGGGTCGATTGAACACTGAAGCTTTCTTT
CDR3 protein: CASSWGRLNTEAFF

V gene: TRBV6-2/TRBV6-3
J gene: TRBJ1-1
D gene: TRBD1
clone size: many
CDR3 DNA: TGTGCCAGCAGTCCCCACGACAGGGTGGCTGAAGCTTTCTTT
CDR3 protein: CASSPHDRVAEAFF

V gene: TRBV6-5
J gene: TRBJ1-1
D gene: TRBD1
clone size: -
CDR3 DNA: TGTGCCAGCAGTTTTCCGGGACAGGACTACACTGAAGCTTTCTTT
CDR3 protein: CASSFPGQDYTEAFF

V gene: TRBV11-2
J gene: TRBJ2-2
D gene: -
clone size: many
CDR3 DNA: TGTGCCAGCAGCGGGCCGAACACCGGGGAGCTGTTTTTT
CDR3 protein: CASSGPNTGELFF

V gene: TRBV20-1
J gene: TRBJ1-5
D gene: TRBD1
clone size: many
CDR3 DNA: TGCAGTGCTAGAGATGGACAGGCCCAGCCCCAGCATTTT
CDR3 protein: CSARDGQAQPQHF

V gene: TRBV3-1
J gene: TRBJ2-4
D gene: -
clone size: many
CDR3 DNA: TGTGCCAGCAGCCAGGGGGGCAAAAACATTCAGTACTTC
CDR3 protein: CASSQGGKNIQYF

V gene: TRBV5-1
J gene: TRBJ1-2
D gene: -
clone size: many
CDR3 DNA: TGCGCCAGCAGCTTGGAACCCAACTATGGCTACACCTTC
CDR3 protein: CASSLEPNYGYTF

V gene: TRBV12-3/TRBV12-4
J gene: TRBJ2-7
D gene: TRBD1
clone size: many
CDR3 DNA: TGTGCCAGCAGTTTGGACAGGGCCGTGGACGAGCAGTACTTC
CDR3 protein: CASSLDRAVDEQYF

V gene: TRBV4-1
J gene: TRBJ1-1
D gene: TRBD1
clone size: many
CDR3 DNA: TGCGCCAGCAGCCAACCTGACAGGGTGAGGACTGAAGCTTTCTTT
CDR3 protein: CASSQPDRVRTEAFF

V gene: TRBV19
J gene: TRBJ2-2
D gene: -
clone size: many
CDR3 DNA: TGTGCCACCAGGCCTCTGGGGCAGGGTGGAACCGGGGAGCTGTTTTTT
CDR3 protein: CATRPLGQGGTGELFF

V gene: TRBV6-5
J gene: TRBJ1-1
D gene: TRBD1
clone size: many
CDR3 DNA: TGTGCCAGCAGTTACTATGGGACAGTACATGAAGCTTTCTTT
CDR3 protein: CASSYYGTVHEAFF

V gene: TRBV27
J gene: TRBJ1-1
D gene: TRBD1
clone size: -
CDR3 DNA: TGTGCCAGCAGTCAATTCTCAGGGGGCGTGGACACTGAAGCTTTCTTT
CDR3 protein: CASSQFSGGVDTEAFF

V gene: TRBV20-1
J gene: TRBJ2-6
D gene: -
clone size: many
CDR3 DNA: TGCAGTGCTGCGGGTCCCCTCTGGGCCAACGTCCTGACTTTC
CDR3 protein: CSAAGPLWANVLTF

V gene: TRBV20-1
J gene: TRBJ2-5
D gene: TRBD2
clone size: many
CDR3 DNA: TGCAGTGCTGGAGCGGGGAGGGAAGAGACCCAGTACTTC
CDR3 protein: CSAGAGREETQYF

V gene: TRBV30
J gene: TRBJ2-7
D gene: -
clone size: many
CDR3 DNA: TGTGCCTGGAGTTTAGGGGTCTCCTACGAGCAGTACTTC
CDR3 protein: CAWSLGVSYEQYF

V gene: TRBV20-1
J gene: TRBJ1-2
D gene: -
clone size: many
CDR3 DNA: TGCAGTGCTAGAGAAAGGGGTCGTAACTATGGCTACACCTTC
CDR3 protein: CSARERGRNYGYTF

V gene: TRBV4-1
J gene: TRBJ1-5
D gene: TRBD1
clone size: many
CDR3 DNA: TGCGCCAGCAGCCCCGGACAGGGGTCATCAGGCAATCAGCCCCAGCATTTT
CDR3 protein: CASSPGQGSSGNQPQHF

V gene: TRBV29-1
J gene: TRBJ1-1
D gene: -
clone size: few
CDR3 DNA: TGCAGCGTTGAAGAGGGGCGGAATAGCGGTACTGAAGCTTTCTTT
CDR3 protein: CSVEEGRNSGTEAFF